The 27 T cell receptor beta chains reported below all come from one sample, sequenced in a study of T cell changes during pregnancy in multiple sclerosis. The data were produced by immunoSEQ multiplex PCR, yet TCRdb's version contains in-frame clones alone and is incomplete. The data contain 55,000 to 75,000 clones, 90% to 95% of them singletons. This specimen was peripheral blood, taken in the third trimester of pregnancy. These receptors were collected from a female donor in good health, enrolled as a control in a pregnancy study.

This chain connects TRBV10-3 to TRBJ2-2; D possibly corresponds to TRBD2 (5 bases). Germline loops: CDR1 ENHRY, CDR2 SYGVKD. The CDR3 runs 17 residues. V was shortened by 2 bases and J by 6 bases, with 19 bases between the two germline ends. The chain's CDR3 is CAISEPRVGLMAGELFF. The CDR3 nucleotides are TGTGCCATCAGTGAGCCGCGGGTCGGGTTGATGGCCGGGGAGCTGTTTTTT.

Only one count was recorded for this clone. J is TRBJ2-7 and V is TRBV7-2; 7 nucleotides match TRBD2. The germline CDR1 and CDR2 sequences are SGHTA and FQGNSA. The V and J ends lost 6 bases and 6 bases, in that order; junction bases with no gene match: 8. The CDR3 has 13 amino acids. CDR3 DNA sequence: TGTGCCAGCAGTCTCGCGGGAGCTCTCGAGCAGTACTTC. Translation: CASSLAGALEQYF.

This rearrangement joins TRBV18 to TRBJ1-2; 7 bases map to TRBD1. V lost 0 bases, J lost 2 bases, and 6 bases stayed unmatched. The CDR3 extends over 16 amino acids. Germline V gene data show CDR1 as KGHSH and CDR2 as LQKENI. CDR3: CASSPPSGTDNYGYTF. As DNA, the CDR3 is TGTGCCAGCTCACCACCTTCCGGGACAGACAACTATGGCTACACCTTC. Complete variable domain (other parts from reference TRBV18 and TRBJ1-2): NAGVMQNPRHLVRRRGQEARLRCSPMKGHSHVYWYRQLPEEGLKFMVYLQKENIIDESGMPKERFSAEFPKEGPSILRIQQVVRGDSAAYFCASSPPSGTDNYGYTFGSGTRLTVV.

J is TRBJ2-5 and V is TRBV19; 12 positions agree with TRBD2. The junction had 17 bases not matched to a gene; V was cut back by 4 bases and J by 5 bases. The CDR3 length is 19 residues. Germline V CDR1 and CDR2: LNHDA, SQIVND (reference sequence). The CDR3, as DNA: TGTGCCAGTAGTACTCCACTAGCGGGAGGCTGGGGGGTCAGGGAGACCCAGTACTTC. Its protein is CASSTPLAGGWGVRETQYF.

The CDR3: CASSNRVSSPLHF. CDR3 coding DNA: TGTGCCAGTAGTAACAGGGTCAGCTCACCCCTCCACTTT. The chain has TRBV19 and TRBJ1-6, with D possibly being TRBD1 (6 bases). V lost 4 bases and J lost 10, with 11 bases in between. The CDR3 is made up of 13 amino acids. Germline V CDR1 and CDR2: LNHDA, SQIVND (reference sequence).

The CDR3 DNA is TGCGCCAGCAGCTTTGGGACAGGGGTCGATGAGCAGTTCTTC. The encoded protein is CASSFGTGVDEQFF. This rearrangement joins TRBV5-1 to TRBJ2-1; TRBD1 matches 10 bases. The germline gives CDR1 SGHRS, CDR2 YFSETQ. Trimming at V came to 2 bases and at J to 8 bases, leaving 4 bases not matched to a gene. This CDR3 has 14 residues.

The V call is TRBV14, the J call TRBJ1-2; 8 nucleotides line up with TRBD1. CDR1 is SGHDN and CDR2 is FVKESK in the germline V gene. The V gene end was trimmed by 0 bases and the J gene end by 8 bases; junction bases not matched to a gene: 11. The length of the CDR3 is 16 residues. Here the CDR3 reads CASSQDLTGVAKGYTF. CDR3 bases: TGTGCCAGCAGCCAAGATTTGACAGGGGTGGCGAAAGGCTACACCTTC.

This chain links TRBV7-8 with TRBJ2-1; possible D gene TRBD2, 6 bases. This CDR3 has 14 residues. With 5 bases removed from V and 1 base from J, the gap between germline ends came to 9 bases. CDR1 is SGHVS and CDR2 is FQNEAQ in the germline V gene. CDR3 residues: CASSHGSSYNEQFF. The CDR3 DNA reads as TGTGCCAGCAGCCACGGGAGTTCCTACAATGAGCAGTTCTTC. Full variable domain (outside the CDR3, taken from reference TRBV7-8 and TRBJ2-1): GAGVSQSPRYKVAKRGQDVALRCDPISGHVSLFWYQQALGQGPEFLTYFQNEAQLDKSGLPSDRFFAERPEGSVSTLKIQRTQQEDSAVYLCASSHGSSYNEQFFGPGTRLTVL.

CDR3 residues: CASSLARGNSGNTIYF. The CDR3 DNA sequence: TGCGCCAGCAGCTTGGCTCGGGGAAACTCTGGAAACACCATATATTTT. The chain recombines TRBV5-1 with TRBJ1-3, with D uncertain. The V and J ends lost 0 bases and 0 bases respectively, with 10 bases between them. The CDR3 totals 16 residues. Germline V gene sequence: CDR1 SGHRS, CDR2 YFSETQ. Complete variable domain (other parts from reference TRBV5-1 and TRBJ1-3): KAGVTQTPRYLIKTRGQQVTLSCSPISGHRSVSWYQQTPGQGLQFLFEYFSETQRNKGNFPGRFSGRQFSNSRSEMNVSTLELGDSALYLCASSLARGNSGNTIYFGEGSWLTVV.

The chain carries TRBV6-5 and TRBJ2-7, with TRBD2 identical over 9 bases. CDR3 length equals 14 residues. V was pared by 5 bases and J by 0 bases, with 2 bases of the junction left unmatched. Germline CDR1 reads MNHEY; CDR2 reads SVGAGI. CDR3 DNA: TGTGCCAGCAGTAAACTAGCGGGCTCCTACGAGCAGTACTTC. This encodes CASSKLAGSYEQYF.

The chain is built from TRBV10-3 and TRBJ2-1; 7 bases are a match to TRBD1. CDR1 and CDR2 (germline): ENHRY, SYGVKD. J gave up 4 bases and V 6 bases, and 9 bases lay outside the gene matches. The CDR3 has 15 residues. Here the CDR3 reads CAISRDRDQYNEQFF. In DNA form, the CDR3 reads TGTGCCATCAGCCGTGACAGGGACCAATACAATGAGCAGTTCTTC.

The V and J genes are TRBV7-9 and TRBJ1-2; 10 bases fit TRBD1. The CDR3 covers 18 residues. V lost 0 bases and J lost 9; bases outside the gene matches: 16. CDR1 is SEHNR, CDR2 FQNEAQ, per germline (reference sequence). The DNA of the CDR3 is TGTGCCAGCAGCTTAGCGATGACAGGGGGCCAACGGCCTTATAGCTACACCTTC. This sequence encodes CASSLAMTGGQRPYSYTF.

This clone was detected only a few times. An end of the junction differs from the germline gene, which may be a read error. V gene TRBV6-4 combines with J gene TRBJ1-1; TRBD1 might be the D (6 bases). Germline V gives CDR1 MRHNA, CDR2 SNTAGT. The CDR3 is 12 amino acids. CDR3 in DNA: TGTGCCAGCAGTGAGGGGAATCAGGGGTCGATCTTT. This translates into CASSEGNQGSIF.

The V call is TRBV30, the J call TRBJ2-1; D not resolved. Trimming stripped 0 bases from V and 5 bases from J, with 5 bases between. The CDR3 runs to 12 residues. In germline, CDR1 is GTSNPN, CDR2 SVGIG (reference sequence). CDR3 nucleotide sequence: TGTGCCTGGAGTGTTTTCGACAATGAGCAGTTCTTC. It yields the protein CAWSVFDNEQFF.

The chain employs TRBV2 and TRBJ2-7; TRBD1 matches 9 bases. With V trimmed by 2 bases and J by 2 bases, 7 bases remained unmatched. From germline, CDR1 is SNHLY and CDR2 FYNNEI. CDR3 size: 16 residues. In DNA, the CDR3 is TGTGCCAGCAGTGAATGGGACAGGGTAAAGCCCTACGAGCAGTACTTC. Residues: CASSEWDRVKPYEQYF.

CDR3 nucleotides: TGTGCCAGCAGCAAACTAGGGGGTAACACTGAAGCTTTCTTT. It specifies CASSKLGGNTEAFF. The chain employs TRBV7-9 and TRBJ1-1, with a possible D match to TRBD1 (6 bases). CDR3 length: 14 residues. In germline, CDR1 is SEHNR, CDR2 FQNEAQ (reference sequence). V gave up 5 bases and J gave up 2 bases, with 12 bases separating them.

This clone was seen just once. Other DNA sequences of this sample code for an identical CDR3. The J gene is TRBJ1-2, the V gene TRBV2, with a weak D call TRBD1 (6 bases). Germline lookup yields CDR1 SNHLY and CDR2 FYNNEI. CDR3 length: 13 residues. Trimming left V 3 bases short and J 4 bases short, with 9 bases between. CDR3: CASSEGASYGYTF. The DNA for the CDR3 is TGTGCCAGCAGTGAGGGGGCTAGCTATGGCTACACCTTC.

The V and J genes are TRBV18 and TRBJ2-1; no definite D call. Germline CDR1 KGHSH, CDR2 LQKENI. V was trimmed by 2 bases and J by 7 bases, leaving 6 bases between them. The CDR3 totals 12 residues. For the CDR3, the DNA is TGTGCCAGCTCACCAGAGAGTAATGAGCAGTTCTTC. Translation: CASSPESNEQFF.

The genes are TRBV6-1 and TRBJ2-5; weak D call: TRBD1 (5 bases). The ends were cut back, 8 bases at V and 2 bases at J, with 12 bases in the middle. Germline CDR1 reads MNHNS; CDR2 reads SASEGT. CDR3 length equals 13 residues. The CDR3 sequence: CASGSQAQETQYF. CDR3 DNA: TGTGCCAGCGGTTCACAGGCACAAGAGACCCAGTACTTC.

The gene calls are TRBV9 and TRBJ1-2, with 7 bases aligning to TRBD1. The CDR3 contains 16 residues. Germline V gene lookup returns CDR1 SGDLS and CDR2 YYNGEE. V was pared by 4 bases and J by 4 bases, with 13 bases of the junction left unmatched. This chain's CDR3 is CASSPSLTGTFYGYTF. In DNA, the CDR3 is TGTGCCAGCAGCCCTTCCCTGACAGGGACTTTCTATGGCTACACCTTC.

The chain recombines TRBV5-1 with TRBJ2-2; 8 nucleotides match TRBD2. Trimming at V came to 0 bases and at J to 8 bases, leaving 3 bases not matched to a gene. Germline CDR1 is SGHRS and CDR2 is YFSETQ. The CDR3 loop spans 14 amino acids. CDR3 nucleotides: TGCGCCAGCAGCTTGGGACTAGCGTCGGGGGAGCTGTTTTTT. Translation gives CASSLGLASGELFF.

The chain uses TRBV5-1 and TRBJ2-7, with a possible D match to TRBD1 (6 bases). CDR3 length: 16 residues. The germline V and J ends were trimmed by 4 bases and 3 bases, with 20 bases remaining between them. Germline loops: CDR1 SGHRS, CDR2 YFSETQ. The CDR3 reads CASSGDTGTLYYEQYF. CDR3 nucleotides: TGCGCCAGCAGCGGAGACACAGGGACCCTTTACTACGAGCAGTACTTC.

The chain's CDR3 is CASSWPGGSSDTQYF. The CDR3 coding sequence is TGTGCCAGCAGCTGGCCAGGAGGGAGTTCAGATACGCAGTATTTT. The J gene is TRBJ2-3, the V gene TRBV11-2, with a weak D call TRBD2 (6 bases). Per the germline V gene, CDR1 is SGHAT and CDR2 is FQNNGV. V gave up 4 bases and J gave up 4 bases, with 15 bases separating them. The CDR3 runs 15 residues.

The V and J genes are TRBV5-4 and TRBJ2-2; 7 bases are a match to TRBD1. Germline values: CDR1 SGHNT, CDR2 YYREEE (reference sequence). The CDR3 is 16 residues long. With 2 bases clipped from V and 0 bases from J, the junction kept 4 bases outside the gene matches. In nucleotides, the CDR3 is TGTGCCAGCAGCTTAAACAGGGGATCGAACACCGGGGAGCTGTTTTTT. Encoded protein: CASSLNRGSNTGELFF.

The chain couples TRBV29-1 to TRBJ1-2; TRBD1 aligns across 8 bases. The ends lost 2 bases at V and 6 bases at J; junction bases unmatched: 11. This CDR3 contains 15 residues. CDR1 and CDR2 from the germline V gene are SQVTM and ANQGSEA. The CDR3 DNA follows: TGCAGCGTTGAAAAAGCAGGGGGCTTGGTTCATGGCTACACCTTC. Amino acid sequence: CSVEKAGGLVHGYTF.

The chain carries TRBV19 and TRBJ1-2; 10 bases line up with TRBD1. This CDR3 is built from 12 residues. V dropped 8 bases and J dropped 5; count of bases not matched to a gene: 2. The V gene's germline CDR1 is LNHDA and CDR2 SQIVND (reference sequence). As DNA, the CDR3 is TGTGCCAGTCGGGACAGGGGATATGGCTACACCTTC. Residues: CASRDRGYGYTF. The whole variable domain, remainder taken from reference TRBV19 and TRBJ1-2, is DGGITQSPKYLFRKEGQNVTLSCEQNLNHDAMYWYRQDPGQGLRLIYYSQIVNDFQKGDIAEGYSVSREKKESFPLTVTSAQKNPTAFYLCASRDRGYGYTFGSGTRLTVV.

J is TRBJ2-7 and V is TRBV5-1; D unclear. The germline V gene encodes CDR1 SGHRS and CDR2 YFSETQ. This CDR3 is built from 14 residues. Trimming pared 0 bases from V and 0 bases from J, leaving 7 bases between. The chain's CDR3 is CASSLDASSYEQYF. CDR3 bases: TGCGCCAGCAGCTTGGACGCGTCCTCCTACGAGCAGTACTTC. The full variable domain, rest sourced from reference TRBV5-1 and TRBJ2-7, is KAGVTQTPRYLIKTRGQQVTLSCSPISGHRSVSWYQQTPGQGLQFLFEYFSETQRNKGNFPGRFSGRQFSNSRSEMNVSTLELGDSALYLCASSLDASSYEQYFGPGTRLTVT.